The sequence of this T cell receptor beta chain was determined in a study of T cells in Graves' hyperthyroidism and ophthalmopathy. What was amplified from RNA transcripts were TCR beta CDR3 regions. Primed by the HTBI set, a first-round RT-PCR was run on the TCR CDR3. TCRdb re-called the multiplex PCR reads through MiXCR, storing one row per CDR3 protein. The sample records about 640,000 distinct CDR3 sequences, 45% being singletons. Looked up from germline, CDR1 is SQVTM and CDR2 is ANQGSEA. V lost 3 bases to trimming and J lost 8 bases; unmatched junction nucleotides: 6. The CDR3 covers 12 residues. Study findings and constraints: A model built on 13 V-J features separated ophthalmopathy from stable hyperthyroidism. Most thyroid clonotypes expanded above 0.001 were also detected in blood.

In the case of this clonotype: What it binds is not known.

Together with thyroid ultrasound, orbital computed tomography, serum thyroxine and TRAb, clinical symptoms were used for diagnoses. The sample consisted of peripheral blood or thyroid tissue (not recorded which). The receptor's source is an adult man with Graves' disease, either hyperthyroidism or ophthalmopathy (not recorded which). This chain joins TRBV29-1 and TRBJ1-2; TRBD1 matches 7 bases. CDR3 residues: CSVESQGGGYTF. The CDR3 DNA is TGCAGCGTTGAGTCTCAGGGGGGCGGCTACACCTTC.